This T cell receptor (beta chain) was sequenced for a study of T-cell reconstitution after alpha-beta-depleted transplantation in children. It was with unique molecular identifiers that the TCRbeta library was prepared. Each CDR3 protein gets one entry after TCRdb re-called the PCR reads with MiXCR. The sample includes about 500,000 distinct CDR3 sequences, roughly 33% seen only once; the top ten take approximately 2.3%. CDR3 length: 16 amino acids. With 0 bases removed from V and 1 base from J, the gap between germline ends came to 10 bases. Germline V gene data show CDR1 as MNHEY and CDR2 as SVGAGI.

The sequencing here drew on PBMCs from the stem cell graft donor, taken from the stem cell graft. The chain is built from TRBV6-5 and TRBJ2-1; D unclear. The sequence was collected from a human donor who donated a stem cell graft to a child with aplastic anemia. CDR3 sequence (DNA): TGTGCCAGCAGTTACTCGAAGGCCGCTTCCTACAATGAGCAGTTCTTC. Translating gives CASSYSKAASYNEQFF.